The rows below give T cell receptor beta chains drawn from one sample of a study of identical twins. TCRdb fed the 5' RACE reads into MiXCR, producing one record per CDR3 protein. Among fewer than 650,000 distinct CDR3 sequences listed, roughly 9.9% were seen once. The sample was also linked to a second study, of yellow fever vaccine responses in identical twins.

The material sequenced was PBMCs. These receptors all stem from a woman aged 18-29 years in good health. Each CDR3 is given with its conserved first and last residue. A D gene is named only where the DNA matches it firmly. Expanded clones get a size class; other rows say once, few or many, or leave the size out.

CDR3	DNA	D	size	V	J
CASSFSENTGELFF	TGTGCCAGCAGCTTCTCGGAGAACACCGGGGAGCTGTTTTTT	.	.	TRBV7-9	TRBJ2-2
CASSNSGEQYF	TGTGCCAGCAGTAACAGCGGCGAGCAGTACTTC	.	few	TRBV6-2/TRBV6-3	TRBJ2-7
CATSLGTSGADTQYF	TGTGCCACCAGCCTCGGGACTAGCGGCGCAGATACGCAGTATTTT	TRBD2	few	TRBV15	TRBJ2-3
CASTSGGGDEKLFF	TGCGCCAGCACCTCCGGGGGGGGTGATGAAAAACTGTTTTTT	.	few	TRBV5-1	TRBJ1-4
CASSQRGALTGELFF	TGTGCCAGCAGCCAACGGGGGGCGCTCACCGGGGAGCTGTTTTTT	.	few	TRBV14	TRBJ2-2
CASRGMTDWAF	TGTGCCAGCAGGGGGATGACGGACTGGGCTTTT	.	.	TRBV28	TRBJ1-4
CASSLGQAPGDF	TGCGCCAGCAGCTTGGGGCAGGCACCCGGAGACTTC	.	.	TRBV5-1	TRBJ2-5
CASSLGDHEQFF	TGTGCCAGCAGCTTAGGGGACCATGAGCAGTTCTTC	.	many	TRBV7-9	TRBJ2-1
CASSLFSGRAAVVDEQYF	TGTGCCAGCAGCTTATTCAGCGGGAGGGCCGCGGTTGTAGACGAGCAGTACTTC	TRBD2	.	TRBV11-1	TRBJ2-7
CASSLTTERSQHF	TGTGCCAGCAGTTTAACGACGGAGAGATCCCAGCATTTT	.	few	TRBV12-3/TRBV12-4	TRBJ1-5
CASRGLGPSVHEQYF	TGCGCCAGCAGAGGCCTAGGCCCATCGGTCCACGAGCAGTACTTC	.	.	TRBV5-1	TRBJ2-7
CASSQVGTSEIYEQYF	TGCGCCAGCAGCCAAGTTGGGACTAGCGAGATCTACGAGCAGTACTTC	TRBD2	many	TRBV4-3	TRBJ2-7
CASSQAAGGRNEQFF	TGTGCCAGCAGCCAAGCAGCGGGGGGCAGGAATGAGCAGTTCTTC	TRBD2	few	TRBV28	TRBJ2-1
CASSLAGGRGQETQYF	TGTGCCAGCAGCTTAGCAGGAGGCAGGGGGCAAGAGACCCAGTACTTC	TRBD1	.	TRBV7-2	TRBJ2-5
CASSLGMETQYF	TGTGCCAGCAGCTTAGGGATGGAGACCCAGTACTTC	.	many	TRBV11-2	TRBJ2-5
CASSLVPGASTDTQYF	TGTGCCAGCAGCTTAGTCCCCGGAGCTAGCACAGATACGCAGTATTTT	.	.	TRBV7-2	TRBJ2-3
CASSVKRKTLGENYNEQFF	TGTGCCAGCAGCGTAAAGCGGAAAACTCTAGGGGAAAACTACAATGAGCAGTTCTTC	.	many	TRBV9	TRBJ2-1
CASRQGGSNQPQHF	TGTGCCAGCAGACAGGGGGGAAGCAATCAGCCCCAGCATTTT	TRBD1	.	TRBV12-3/TRBV12-4	TRBJ1-5
CSVEVITGPRSTGELFF	TGCAGCGTTGAAGTTATAACTGGCCCACGGAGCACCGGGGAGCTGTTTTTT	.	many	TRBV29-1	TRBJ2-2
CATTGGFDNEQFF	TGTGCCACGACAGGGGGCTTCGACAATGAGCAGTTCTTC	TRBD1	many	TRBV10-3	TRBJ2-1
CATSGGPTDTQYF	TGTGCCACCAGTGGGGGGCCCACAGATACGCAGTATTTT	.	many	TRBV24-1	TRBJ2-3
CASSSIAGMDEQYF	TGCGCCAGCAGCTCGATAGCGGGAATGGACGAGCAGTACTTC	TRBD2	.	TRBV5-1	TRBJ2-7
CASRTSGSKDTQYF	TGTGCCAGCAGGACTAGCGGGAGCAAAGATACGCAGTATTTT	TRBD2	many	TRBV12-3/TRBV12-4	TRBJ2-3
CATGASGMGANEQFF	TGTGCCACCGGGGCGAGCGGGATGGGGGCAAATGAGCAGTTCTTC	.	few	TRBV24-1	TRBJ2-1
CASRNGQGKTDTQYF	TGTGCCAGTAGAAATGGACAGGGAAAAACAGATACGCAGTATTTT	TRBD1	.	TRBV19	TRBJ2-3
CASSVDGTMNTEAFF	TGCGCCAGCAGCGTAGACGGGACCATGAACACTGAAGCTTTCTTT	.	.	TRBV5-1	TRBJ1-1
CAISESRGQGSAFF	TGTGCCATCAGTGAGTCGAGGGGGCAGGGGAGTGCTTTCTTT	TRBD1	many	TRBV10-3	TRBJ1-1
CASSYGSGRNQETQYF	TGCGCCAGCAGCTACGGAAGCGGGAGGAACCAAGAGACCCAGTACTTC	TRBD2	.	TRBV5-1	TRBJ2-5
CASSQSWTGQETQYF	TGCGCCAGCAGCCAATCTTGGACAGGCCAAGAGACCCAGTACTTC	TRBD1	.	TRBV4-3	TRBJ2-5
CASSLSGASYEQYF	TGTGCCAGCAGTTTATCGGGGGCCTCCTACGAGCAGTACTTC	.	many	TRBV28	TRBJ2-7
CSAGQGALNTGELFF	TGCAGTGCGGGACAGGGGGCGCTGAACACCGGGGAGCTGTTTTTT	TRBD1	few	TRBV20-1	TRBJ2-2